The sample holds many counts of the clone carrying this TCR beta chain. What it binds is not known. The sample belongs to a study of T cells in Graves' hyperthyroidism and ophthalmopathy. Study-level background: Before any treatment, at initial diagnosis, peripheral blood was collected. Study outcomes and limitations: Most thyroid clonotypes that were expanded above 0.001 also turned up in blood. In the analysis, a 13 V-J model separated ophthalmopathy from stable hyperthyroidism.

The CDR3 has 15 residues. The germline gives CDR1 SGHTA, CDR2 FQGNSA. The V end lost 0 bases, the J end lost 3 bases, and 8 bases lay between the germline ends. Authors of the study amplified TCR beta CDR3 regions from RNA transcripts. First-round RT-PCR of the TCR CDR3 relied on the HTBI primer set. TCRdb re-derived calls from the multiplex PCR reads in MiXCR, one entry per CDR3 protein. The repertoire has some 300,000 distinct CDR3 sequences, 16% of them found once; the top ten carry roughly a third. With a duration under 2 months, the hyperthyroidism was newly diagnosed in patients aged 18 to 65. The chain joins TRBV7-2 to TRBJ1-4, with D unclear. This sequence originates from a man aged 25-45 years with Graves' hyperthyroidism. Sequencing input: blood. The CDR3 bases are TGTGCCAGCAGCTTAGCGGTGACCCCTAATGAAAAACTGTTTTTT. Protein sequence: CASSLAVTPNEKLFF.